A selection of T cell receptor beta chains follows, all from one sample in a study of T cells in Graves' hyperthyroidism and ophthalmopathy. A single record per CDR3 protein comes from TCRdb applying MiXCR to the multiplex PCR reads. The sample has hundreds of thousands of distinct CDR3 sequences, 14% to 15% seen once. The sequenced sample consisted of blood. The source of these receptors is a woman aged 40-49 years with Graves' ophthalmopathy. The CDR3 runs from the conserved cysteine through the conserved F or W. The order of the fields is CDR3 length, V gene, CDR3 protein.

15 TRBV5-1 CASSPAQGGEETQYF
14 TRBV7-2 CASSLDRQTYEQYF
15 TRBV5-1 CANLQGGTIQETQYF
13 TRBV11-2 CASSPGTVGEQYF
15 TRBV7-6 CASSLEDRGFYEQYF
14 TRBV2 CASSSGPGDTEAFF
16 TRBV28 CASSLRGPGMQETQYF
14 TRBV19 CASTMGLRNQPQHF
16 TRBV7-2 CASSLAGARSNQPQHF
14 TRBV6-1 CASSGGRGNTEAFF
14 TRBV29-1 CSVEQGASGNTIYF
14 TRBV30 CAWSVSTSGTEQYF
15 TRBV28 CASSPTPQGPQPQHF
15 TRBV6-1 CASSEEAGKIYEQYF
14 TRBV7-9 CASSFAPFAYEQYF
12 TRBV20-1 CSGRQGDSPLHF
13 TRBV24-1 CATSQGATYEQYF
14 TRBV5-1 CARREGQCVYGYTF
15 TRBV19 CASSIVAETGETQYF
17 TRBV25-1 CASSEYLGQAPQETQYF
16 TRBV27 CASSFYPSPLDSPLHF
11 TRBV6-2/TRBV6-3 CASSDGPQAFF
15 TRBV12-3/TRBV12-4 CASSFGEQYQETQYF
14 TRBV20-1 CSAPALADQETQYF
14 TRBV28 CASSLDPWGGELFF
15 TRBV24-1 CATRPSTGAQETQYF
12 TRBV6-2/TRBV6-3 CASSYSLQEAFF
15 TRBV7-6 CASRLPGQGGYEQYF
15 TRBV28 CASSPHDSRQETQYF